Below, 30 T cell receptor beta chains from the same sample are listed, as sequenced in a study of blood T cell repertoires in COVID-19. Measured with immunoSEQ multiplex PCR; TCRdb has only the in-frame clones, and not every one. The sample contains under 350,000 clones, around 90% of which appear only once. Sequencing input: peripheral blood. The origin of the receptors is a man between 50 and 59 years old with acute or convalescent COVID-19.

In DNA, the CDR3 is TGTGCCACCAGCAGACTGGGACAGCCGGACGAAAAACTGTTTTTT. Encoded protein: CATSRLGQPDEKLFF. The chain recombines TRBV15 with TRBJ1-4; 7 bases line up with TRBD1. The germline V gene encodes CDR1 LNHNV and CDR2 YYDKDF (reference sequence). V dropped 2 bases and J dropped 8; count of bases not matched to a gene: 8. The CDR3 length is 15 residues.

The CDR3 here is CASSPGTLSNQPQHF. The CDR3 nucleotides are TGTGCCAGCAGTCCGGGGACACTTAGCAATCAGCCCCAGCATTTT. The chain recombines TRBV2 with TRBJ1-5; perhaps TRBD1 as D (6 bases). Trimming took 5 bases from V and 0 from J, leaving 11 bases between them. Germline V gene sequence: CDR1 SNHLY, CDR2 FYNNEI. The CDR3 runs 15 residues.

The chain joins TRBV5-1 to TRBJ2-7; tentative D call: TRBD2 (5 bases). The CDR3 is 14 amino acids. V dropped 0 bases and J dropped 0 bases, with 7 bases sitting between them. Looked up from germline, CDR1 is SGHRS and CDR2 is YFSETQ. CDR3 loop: CASSLAGVSYEQYF. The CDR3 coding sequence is TGCGCCAGCAGCTTGGCCGGGGTCTCCTACGAGCAGTACTTC.

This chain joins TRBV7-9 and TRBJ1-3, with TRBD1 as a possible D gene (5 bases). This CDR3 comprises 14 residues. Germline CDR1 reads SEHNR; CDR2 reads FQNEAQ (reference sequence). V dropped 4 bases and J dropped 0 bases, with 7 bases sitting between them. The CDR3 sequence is CASSSDNSGNTIYF. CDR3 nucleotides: TGTGCCAGCAGCTCGGACAACTCTGGAAACACCATATATTTT.

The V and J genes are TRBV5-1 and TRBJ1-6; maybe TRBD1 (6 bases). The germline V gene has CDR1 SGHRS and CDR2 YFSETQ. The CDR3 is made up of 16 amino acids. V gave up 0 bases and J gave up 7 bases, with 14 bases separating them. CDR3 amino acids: CASSLEGQGTNSPLHF. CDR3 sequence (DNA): TGCGCCAGCAGCTTGGAGGGACAAGGCACGAATTCACCCCTCCACTTT.

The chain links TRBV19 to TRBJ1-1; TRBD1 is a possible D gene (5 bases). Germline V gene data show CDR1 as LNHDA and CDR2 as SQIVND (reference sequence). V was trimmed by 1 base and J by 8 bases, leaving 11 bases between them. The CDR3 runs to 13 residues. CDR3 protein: CASSIGRGGEAFF. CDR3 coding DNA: TGTGCCAGTAGTATAGGGCGTGGGGGGGAAGCTTTCTTT. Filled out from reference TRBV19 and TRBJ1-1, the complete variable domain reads DGGITQSPKYLFRKEGQNVTLSCEQNLNHDAMYWYRQDPGQGLRLIYYSQIVNDFQKGDIAEGYSVSREKKESFPLTVTSAQKNPTAFYLCASSIGRGGEAFFGQGTRLTVV.

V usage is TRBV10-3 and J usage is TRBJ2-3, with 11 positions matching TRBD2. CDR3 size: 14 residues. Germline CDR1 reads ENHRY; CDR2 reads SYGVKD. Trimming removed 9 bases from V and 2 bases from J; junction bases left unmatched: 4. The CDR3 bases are TGTGCCATTACTAGCGGGGGTTTCACAGATACGCAGTATTTT. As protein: CAITSGGFTDTQYF.

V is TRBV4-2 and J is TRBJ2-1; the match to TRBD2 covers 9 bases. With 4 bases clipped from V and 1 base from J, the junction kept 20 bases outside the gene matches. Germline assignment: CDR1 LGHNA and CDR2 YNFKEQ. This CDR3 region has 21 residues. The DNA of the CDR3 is TGTGCCAGCAGCCCACCCAGAGAGGGGCGGGGGGGTCTAGCGTCCTACAATGAGCAGTTCTTC. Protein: CASSPPREGRGGLASYNEQFF.

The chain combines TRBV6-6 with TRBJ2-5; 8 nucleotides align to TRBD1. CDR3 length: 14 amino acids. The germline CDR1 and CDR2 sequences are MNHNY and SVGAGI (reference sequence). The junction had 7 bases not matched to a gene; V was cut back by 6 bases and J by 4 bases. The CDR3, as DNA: TGTGCCAGCAGAAACGACAGGGGTGGAGAGACCCAGTACTTC. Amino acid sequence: CASRNDRGGETQYF.

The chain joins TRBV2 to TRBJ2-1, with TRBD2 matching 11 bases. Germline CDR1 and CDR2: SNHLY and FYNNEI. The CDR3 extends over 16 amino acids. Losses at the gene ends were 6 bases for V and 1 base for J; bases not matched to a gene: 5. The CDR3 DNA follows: TGTGCCAGCAGGGTTAGCGGGGGGGGGTCCTACAATGAGCAGTTCTTC. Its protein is CASRVSGGGSYNEQFF.

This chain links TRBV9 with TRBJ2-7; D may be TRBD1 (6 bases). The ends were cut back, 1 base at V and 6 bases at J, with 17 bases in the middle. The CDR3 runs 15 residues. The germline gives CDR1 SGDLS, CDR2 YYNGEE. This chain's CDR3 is CASSVLNTQGSEQYF. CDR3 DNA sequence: TGTGCCAGCAGCGTACTAAACACACAGGGCTCCGAGCAGTACTTC.

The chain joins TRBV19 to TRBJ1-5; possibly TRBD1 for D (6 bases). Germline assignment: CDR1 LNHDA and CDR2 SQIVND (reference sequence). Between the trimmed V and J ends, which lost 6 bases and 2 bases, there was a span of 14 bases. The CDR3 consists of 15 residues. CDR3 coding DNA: TGTGCCAGTAGCCGTACAGGGATTGGCAATCAGCCCCAGCATTTT. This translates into CASSRTGIGNQPQHF.

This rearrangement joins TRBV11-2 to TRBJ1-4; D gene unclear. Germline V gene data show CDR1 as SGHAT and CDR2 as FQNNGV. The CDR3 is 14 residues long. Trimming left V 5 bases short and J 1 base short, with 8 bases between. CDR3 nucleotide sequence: TGTGCCAGCAGCGCCGGGGTAACTAATGAAAAACTGTTTTTT. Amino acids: CASSAGVTNEKLFF.

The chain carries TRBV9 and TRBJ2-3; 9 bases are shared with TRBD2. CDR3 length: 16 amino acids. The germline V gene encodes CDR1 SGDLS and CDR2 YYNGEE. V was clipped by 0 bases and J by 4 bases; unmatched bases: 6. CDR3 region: CASSVAGRGGADTQYF. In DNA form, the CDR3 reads TGTGCCAGCAGCGTAGCTGGGCGGGGGGGCGCAGATACGCAGTATTTT.

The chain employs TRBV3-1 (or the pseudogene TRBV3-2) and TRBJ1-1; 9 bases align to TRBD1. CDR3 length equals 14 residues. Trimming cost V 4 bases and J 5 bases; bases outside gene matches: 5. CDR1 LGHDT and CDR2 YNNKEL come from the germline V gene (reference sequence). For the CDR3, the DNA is TGTGCCAGCAGCCCACAGGGGGCATGGACTGAAGCTTTCTTT. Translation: CASSPQGAWTEAFF.

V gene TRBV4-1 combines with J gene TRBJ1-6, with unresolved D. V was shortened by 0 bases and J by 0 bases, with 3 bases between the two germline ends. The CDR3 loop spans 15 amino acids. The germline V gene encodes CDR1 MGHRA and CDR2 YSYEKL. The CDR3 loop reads CASSQESSYNSPLHF. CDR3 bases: TGCGCCAGCAGCCAAGAGAGCTCCTATAATTCACCCCTCCACTTT.

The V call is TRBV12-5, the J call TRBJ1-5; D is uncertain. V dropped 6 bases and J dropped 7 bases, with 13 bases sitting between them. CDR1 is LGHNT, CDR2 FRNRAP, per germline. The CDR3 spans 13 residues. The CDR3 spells CASGSSGGQPQHF. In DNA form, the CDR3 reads TGTGCTAGTGGAAGCTCCGGCGGCCAGCCCCAGCATTTT. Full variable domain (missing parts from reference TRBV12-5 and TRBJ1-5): DARVTQTPRHKVTEMGQEVTMRCQPILGHNTVFWYRQTMMQGLELLAYFRNRAPLDDSGMPKDRFSAEMPDATLATLKIQPSEPRDSAVYFCASGSSGGQPQHFGDGTRLSIL.

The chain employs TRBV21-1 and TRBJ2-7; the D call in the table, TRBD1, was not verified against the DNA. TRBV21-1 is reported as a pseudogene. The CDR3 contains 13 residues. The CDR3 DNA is TGTGCCAGCGCCCCGGGACAGGGGGACGAGCAGTACTTC. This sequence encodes CASAPGQGDEQYF.

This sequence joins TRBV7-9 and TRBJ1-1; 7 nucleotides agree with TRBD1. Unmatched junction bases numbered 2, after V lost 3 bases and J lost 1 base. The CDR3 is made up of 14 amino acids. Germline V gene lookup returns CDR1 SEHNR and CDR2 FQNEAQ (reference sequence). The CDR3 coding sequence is TGTGCCAGCAGCTTGGGGACAGAGAACACTGAAGCTTTCTTT. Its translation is CASSLGTENTEAFF.

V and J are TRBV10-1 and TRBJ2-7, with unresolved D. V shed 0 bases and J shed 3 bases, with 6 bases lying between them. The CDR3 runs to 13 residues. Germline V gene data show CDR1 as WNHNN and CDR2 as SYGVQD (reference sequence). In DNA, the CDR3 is TGCGCCAGCAGTGAGTCCCTAGGCTACGAGCAGTACTTC. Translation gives CASSESLGYEQYF.

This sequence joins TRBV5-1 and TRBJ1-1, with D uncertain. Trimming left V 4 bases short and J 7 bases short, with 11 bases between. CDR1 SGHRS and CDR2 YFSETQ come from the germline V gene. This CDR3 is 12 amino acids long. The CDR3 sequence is CASSPAGLEAFF. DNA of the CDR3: TGCGCCAGCAGCCCCGCGGGCCTTGAAGCTTTCTTT.

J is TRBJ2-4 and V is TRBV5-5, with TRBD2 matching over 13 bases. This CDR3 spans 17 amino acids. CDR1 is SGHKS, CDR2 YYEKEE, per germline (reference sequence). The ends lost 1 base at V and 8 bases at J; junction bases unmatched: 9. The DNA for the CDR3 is TGTGCCAGCAGCTTGACCCGGACTAGCGGGGGCGGGGACATTCAGTACTTC. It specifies CASSLTRTSGGGDIQYF.

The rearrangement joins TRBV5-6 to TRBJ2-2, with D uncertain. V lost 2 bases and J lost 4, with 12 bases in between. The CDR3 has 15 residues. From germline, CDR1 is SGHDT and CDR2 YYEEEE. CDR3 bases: TGTGCCAGCAGCTTCTTTGGGCAGGTCACCGGGGAGCTGTTTTTT. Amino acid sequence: CASSFFGQVTGELFF. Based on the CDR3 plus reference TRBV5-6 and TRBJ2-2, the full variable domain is DAGVTQSPTHLIKTRGQQVTLRCSPKSGHDTVSWYQQALGQGPQFIFQYYEEEERQRGNFPDRFSGHQFPNYSSELNVNALLLGDSALYLCASSFFGQVTGELFFGEGSRLTVL.

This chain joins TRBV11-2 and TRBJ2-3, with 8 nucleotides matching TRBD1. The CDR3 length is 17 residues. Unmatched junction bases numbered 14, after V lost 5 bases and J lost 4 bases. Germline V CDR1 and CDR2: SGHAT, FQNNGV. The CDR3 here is CASSRPAGTGASDTQYF. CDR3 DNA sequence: TGTGCCAGCAGCCGACCGGCCGGGACAGGCGCTTCAGATACGCAGTATTTT.

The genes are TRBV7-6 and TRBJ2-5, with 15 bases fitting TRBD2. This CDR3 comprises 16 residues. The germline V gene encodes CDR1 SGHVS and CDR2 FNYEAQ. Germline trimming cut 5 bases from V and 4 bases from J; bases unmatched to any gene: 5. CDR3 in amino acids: CASSPGTSGGLETQYF. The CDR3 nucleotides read TGTGCCAGCAGCCCAGGGACTAGCGGGGGGTTAGAGACCCAGTACTTC. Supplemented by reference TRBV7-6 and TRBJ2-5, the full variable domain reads GAGVSQSPRYKVTKRGQDVALRCDPISGHVSLYWYRQALGQGPEFLTYFNYEAQQDKSGLPNDRFSAERPEGSISTLTIQRTEQRDSAMYRCASSPGTSGGLETQYFGPGTRLLVL.

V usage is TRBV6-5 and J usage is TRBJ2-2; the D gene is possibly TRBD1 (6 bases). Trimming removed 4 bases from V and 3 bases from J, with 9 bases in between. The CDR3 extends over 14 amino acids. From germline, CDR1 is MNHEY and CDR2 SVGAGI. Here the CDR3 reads CASSFGQYTGELFF. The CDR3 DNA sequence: TGTGCCAGCAGTTTCGGACAGTACACCGGGGAGCTGTTTTTT.

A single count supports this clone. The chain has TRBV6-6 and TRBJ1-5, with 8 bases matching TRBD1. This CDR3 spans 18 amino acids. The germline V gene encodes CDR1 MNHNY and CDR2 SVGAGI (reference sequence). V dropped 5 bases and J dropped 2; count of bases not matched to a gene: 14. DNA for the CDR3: TGTGCCAGCAGTCGGACCTCCAGGGGGCTGGGTGGCAATCAGCCCCAGCATTTT. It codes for CASSRTSRGLGGNQPQHF.

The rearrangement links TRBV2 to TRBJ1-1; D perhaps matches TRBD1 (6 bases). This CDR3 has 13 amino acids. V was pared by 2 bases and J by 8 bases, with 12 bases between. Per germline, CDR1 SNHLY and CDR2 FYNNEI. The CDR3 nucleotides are TGTGCCAGCAGTGAACATGGACAGCTAGAAGCTTTCTTT. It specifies CASSEHGQLEAFF.

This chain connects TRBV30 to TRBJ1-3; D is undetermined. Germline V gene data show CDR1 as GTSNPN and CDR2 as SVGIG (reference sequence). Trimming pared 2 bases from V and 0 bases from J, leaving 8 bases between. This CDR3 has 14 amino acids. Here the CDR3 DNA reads TGTGCCTGGAGTTCTAGTGGCTCTGGAAACACCATATATTTT. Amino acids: CAWSSSGSGNTIYF.

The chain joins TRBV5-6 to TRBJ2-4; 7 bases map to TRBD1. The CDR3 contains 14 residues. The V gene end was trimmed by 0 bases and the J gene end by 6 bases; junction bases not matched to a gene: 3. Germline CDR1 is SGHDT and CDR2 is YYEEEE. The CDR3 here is CASSLVAGGNIQYF. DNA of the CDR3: TGTGCCAGCAGCTTGGTGGCAGGGGGAAACATTCAGTACTTC.